This entry is about one T cell receptor beta chain. What it recognizes is unknown. Germline V gives CDR1 SGHRS, CDR2 YFSETQ. The CDR3 extends over 13 amino acids. V shed 3 bases and J shed 6 bases, with 10 bases lying between them. Each cDNA molecule in the library carried unique molecular identifiers. TCRdb reanalysed the 5' RACE reads using MiXCR and keeps one entry per CDR3 protein. In the table there are under 150,000 distinct CDR3 sequences, approximately 19% of which are singletons. The sample is drawn from a study of human T cells and chemical hapten exposure. Overall study context: TCR yields per sample varied mostly from small pooled library volume differences. Study-level results: TCRs above 1 in 1000 frequency stayed constant with DPC sensitization.

Blood, whole and unfractionated, served as the source for total RNA extraction. The source is a human donor in good health. The rearrangement links TRBV5-1 to TRBJ2-4; D possibly corresponds to TRBD1 (5 bases). CDR3 in amino acids: CASSSPGLNIQYF. The CDR3 region has the DNA TGCGCCAGCAGCTCACCAGGGTTAAACATTCAGTACTTC.